The 31 T cell receptor beta chains below were found in one sample sequenced in a study of post-analysis software for immune sequencing data (dated by TCRdb to about 2015). On the study overall, not on this receptor specifically: Roughly 5 TRBV segments, including TRBV5-6, TRBV5-1 and TRBV20-1, were significantly more frequent in patients than controls.

No antigen has been assigned to these receptors. The library relied on PCR. The sequencer listed for this sample is Illumina HiSeq 2500. To reduce PCR and sequencing biases, unique molecular identifiers were incorporated into the TCR beta cDNA libraries. TCRdb reprocessing: public reads trimmed at Q25 with fastp, clones called with MiXCR, in-frame beta chains kept. Rows are combined by CDR3 protein, so each entry shows the most common genes and DNA. The sample includes hundreds of thousands of distinct CDR3 sequences, with approximately 59% observed a single time. Jointly, the top ten make up roughly 10% of the sample. Sequenced sample: blood. These receptors all come from a girl aged 2-10 years with multiple sclerosis.

V and J are TRBV5-5 and TRBJ1-2, with a weak D call TRBD1 (5 bases). Trimming took off 1 base at V and 2 bases at J, with 15 bases between the two ends. CDR1 and CDR2 from the germline V gene are SGHKS and YYEKEE (reference sequence). The CDR3 is 16 residues long. The CDR3 DNA reads TGTGCCAGCAGCTTGATTCTGGCCCAGGGCAACTATGGCTACACCTTC. As protein: CASSLILAQGNYGYTF.

The CDR3 DNA sequence: TGTGCCAGCAGTTTAAGCGGGGCTGGGGCCAACGTCCTGACTTTC. Translation gives CASSLSGAGANVLTF. The genes are TRBV12-3 or TRBV12-4 and TRBJ2-6, with 7 positions matching TRBD2. This CDR3 is 15 amino acids long. With 2 bases clipped from V and 2 bases from J, the junction kept 0 bases outside the gene matches.

The rearrangement joins TRBV5-1 to TRBJ1-4; D is undetermined. Germline loops: CDR1 SGHRS, CDR2 YFSETQ. The V and J ends lost 0 bases and 0 bases respectively, with 9 bases between them. The CDR3 runs to 16 residues. DNA for the CDR3: TGCGCCAGCAGCTTGGCCCGGCTCACAACTAATGAAAAACTGTTTTTT. This codes for CASSLARLTTNEKLFF.

This clonotype was counted between two and nine times. V is TRBV29-1 and J is TRBJ1-2, with unresolved D. Trimming cost V 4 bases and J 8 bases, with 8 bases left between them. Germline V gene data show CDR1 as SQVTM and CDR2 as ANQGSEA. The CDR3 is 10 residues long. The CDR3 reads CSVGLGGYTF. The CDR3 DNA reads as TGCAGCGTTGGATTAGGAGGCTACACCTTC. The full variable domain, rest sourced from reference TRBV29-1 and TRBJ1-2, is SAVISQKPSRDICQRGTSLTIQCQVDSQVTMMFWYRQQPGQSLTLIATANQGSEATYESGFVIDKFPISRPNLTFSTLTVSNMSPEDSSIYLCSVGLGGYTFGSGTRLTVV.

J is TRBJ2-7 and V is TRBV11-2, with TRBD2 as a possible D gene (5 bases). In germline, CDR1 is SGHAT, CDR2 FQNNGV. The CDR3 covers 15 residues. Between the trimmed V and J ends, which lost 4 bases and 6 bases, there was a span of 19 bases. Written as DNA, the CDR3 is TGTGCCAGCAGCTCCCCTCGGCCGGGTCGGGGCGAGCAGTACTTC. Residues: CASSSPRPGRGEQYF. Filled out from reference TRBV11-2 and TRBJ2-7, the complete variable domain reads EAGVAQSPRYKIIEKRQSVAFWCNPISGHATLYWYQQILGQGPKLLIQFQNNGVVDDSQLPKDRFSAERLKGVDSTLKIQPAKLEDSAVYLCASSSPRPGRGEQYFGPGTRLTVT.

The rearrangement links TRBV7-2 to TRBJ2-3; TRBD1 matches at 10 bases. CDR1 and CDR2 (germline): SGHTA, FQGNSA. This CDR3 has 16 amino acids. V shed 4 bases, J shed 3 bases, and the junction held 7 bases outside the gene matches. DNA of the CDR3: TGTGCCAGCAGCTACTACCCGGGACAGGGGACAGATACGCAGTATTTT. It translates to CASSYYPGQGTDTQYF. Full variable domain (remainder filled in from reference TRBV7-2 and TRBJ2-3): GAGVSQSPSNKVTEKGKDVELRCDPISGHTALYWYRQSLGQGLEFLIYFQGNSAPDKSGLPSDRFSAERTGGSVSTLTIQRTQQEDSAVYLCASSYYPGQGTDTQYFGPGTRLTVL.

The CDR3 DNA reads as TGTGCCAGCATCCCCACGGGGCGGGGGTCTTACTACAATGAGCAGTTCTTC. Translating gives CASIPTGRGSYYNEQFF. The V call is TRBV11-2, the J call TRBJ2-1; 7 bases line up with TRBD2. Germline CDR1 SGHAT, CDR2 FQNNGV. Trimming removed 7 bases from V and 3 bases from J; junction bases left unmatched: 15. The CDR3 extends over 17 amino acids.

The rearrangement uses TRBV20-1 and TRBJ2-7, with 10 positions matching TRBD2. Unmatched junction bases numbered 4, after V lost 1 base and J lost 1 base. The CDR3 loop spans 15 amino acids. The germline gives CDR1 DFQATT, CDR2 SNEGSKA (reference sequence). The CDR3 coding sequence is TGCAGTGCTAGAGTCCCACTAGCGGGGTCCTACGAGCAGTACTTC. Protein: CSARVPLAGSYEQYF.

The chain recombines TRBV25-1 with TRBJ1-1; D ambiguous. V lost 7 bases, J lost 8 bases, and 14 bases lay in between. Germline V gives CDR1 MGHDK, CDR2 SYGVNS. CDR3 size: 12 residues. The CDR3 DNA reads TGTGCCAGCACCTCCTCCAGTTCAGAAGCTTTCTTT. This translates into CASTSSSSEAFF.

This rearrangement joins TRBV5-1 to TRBJ2-5; D is ambiguous. The CDR3 loop spans 13 amino acids. The V end was cut by 4 bases, the J end by 4 bases, with 11 bases between. Germline-derived CDR1 and CDR2 are SGHRS and YFSETQ. This CDR3 is CASSEPAGETQYF. CDR3 in DNA: TGCGCCAGCAGCGAGCCCGCAGGAGAGACCCAGTACTTC.

The genes are TRBV29-1 and TRBJ2-1; 7 positions agree with TRBD1. This CDR3 region has 16 residues. Losses at the gene ends were 0 bases for V and 8 bases for J; bases not matched to a gene: 13. Germline lookup yields CDR1 SQVTM and CDR2 ANQGSEA. The CDR3 is CSVEDRNRGISDEQFF. CDR3 bases: TGCAGCGTTGAAGATCGAAACAGGGGCATCAGCGATGAGCAGTTCTTC.

The chain joins TRBV9 to TRBJ2-1; 7 positions match TRBD2. J lost 7 bases, V lost 0 bases, and 13 bases had no gene match. CDR3 length equals 17 residues. Germline V lookup: CDR1 SGDLS, CDR2 YYNGEE. CDR3 residues: CASSVGASGIQGNEQFF. CDR3 bases: TGTGCCAGCAGCGTAGGGGCTAGCGGAATCCAAGGGAATGAGCAGTTCTTC.

This clonotype was counted between two and nine times. One end of the junction does not line up with germline, which may come from a read error. The gene calls are TRBV27 and TRBJ2-5, with D unresolved. Per the germline V gene, CDR1 is MNHEY and CDR2 is SMNVEV (reference sequence). The CDR3 is 17 residues long. The CDR3 DNA is TGTGCCAGCAGTGCTCACCCCTTAACCGGGCCCCAAGGGACCCAGTACTTC. It encodes CASSAHPLTGPQGTQYF.

The V gene is TRBV20-1, the J gene TRBJ2-5; 7 bases agree with TRBD2. V was clipped by 0 bases and J by 1 base; unmatched bases: 5. This CDR3 region has 15 residues. CDR1 is DFQATT and CDR2 is SNEGSKA in the germline V gene (reference sequence). CDR3 bases: TGCAGTGCTAGAGATCGGATAGCGGGCCAAGAGACCCAGTACTTC. Protein sequence: CSARDRIAGQETQYF.

This chain connects TRBV4-3 to TRBJ1-2; 8 bases are a match to TRBD1. Germline V gene sequence: CDR1 LGHNA, CDR2 YSLEER. After removal of 1 base from V and 6 bases from J, the junction contained 4 bases not matched to a gene. This CDR3 region has 14 residues. CDR3 in DNA: TGCGCCAGCAGCCAAGTTCAGGGGGCACATGGCTACACCTTC. The encoded protein is CASSQVQGAHGYTF.

This chain connects TRBV19 to TRBJ1-1; 7 positions match TRBD1. Germline V CDR1 and CDR2: LNHDA, SQIVND (reference sequence). V gave up 4 bases and J gave up 6 bases; unmatched junction bases: 5. The CDR3 spans 13 residues. CDR3 DNA: TGTGCCAGTAGTACTTGGGACAGCCCTGAAGCTTTCTTT. Protein: CASSTWDSPEAFF.

The chain recombines TRBV7-6 with TRBJ2-5; 10 bases agree with TRBD1. The CDR3 consists of 14 residues. From germline, CDR1 is SGHVS and CDR2 FNYEAQ. Trimming removed 4 bases from V and 6 bases from J; junction bases left unmatched: 5. The CDR3 loop is CASSSGQGVKTQYF. In DNA, the CDR3 is TGTGCCAGCAGCTCCGGACAGGGGGTAAAGACCCAGTACTTC.

V gene TRBV12-3 or TRBV12-4 combines with J gene TRBJ2-5; D might be TRBD2 (6 bases). Deletions cut 8 bases from V and 3 bases from J, with 22 bases between. This CDR3 comprises 16 residues. The CDR3 here is CASPRREHLSKETQYF. In DNA, the CDR3 is TGTGCCAGCCCTCGACGGGAGCACCTTTCCAAAGAGACCCAGTACTTC.

There are a few counts of this clonotype. The rearrangement joins TRBV5-1 to TRBJ2-3; no clear D. V lost 5 bases to trimming and J lost 2 bases, with 12 bases between them. This CDR3 contains 14 residues. Germline V CDR1 and CDR2: SGHRS, YFSETQ. In DNA, the CDR3 is TGCGCCAGCAGAGGGAAGTTCAACACAGATACGCAGTATTTT. The encoded protein is CASRGKFNTDTQYF.

This clonotype occurred once. One end of the junction varies from germline; a read error may be responsible. The chain combines TRBV4-1 with TRBJ2-3, with TRBD1 identical over 7 bases. The CDR3 runs to 14 residues. Germline lookup yields CDR1 MGHRA and CDR2 YSYEKL. The CDR3 loop is CDSSQTQGWDTQYF. CDR3 sequence (DNA): TGCGACAGCAGCCAGACACAGGGGTGGGATACGCAGTATTTT.

This chain connects TRBV2 to TRBJ2-1, with TRBD1 matching over 10 bases. The trim removed 6 bases at V and 9 bases at J, leaving 14 bases unmatched. Germline-derived CDR1 and CDR2 are SNHLY and FYNNEI. The CDR3 is 16 amino acids. DNA of the CDR3: TGTGCCAGCAGCTCGACACGGACAGGGGGTACGGGTGAGCAGTTCTTC. It is translated as CASSSTRTGGTGEQFF.

The V gene is TRBV12-3 or TRBV12-4, the J gene TRBJ1-2, with D perhaps matching TRBD1 (6 bases). This CDR3 has 17 amino acids. The germline V and J ends were trimmed by 1 base and 5 bases, with 20 bases remaining between them. CDR3 residues: CASSLGGGARVWYGYTF. The CDR3 DNA follows: TGTGCCAGCAGTTTAGGAGGGGGGGCCAGGGTGTGGTATGGCTACACCTTC.

In this sample, this clonotype turned up a few times. This chain connects TRBV6-2 or TRBV6-3 to TRBJ2-1, with TRBD1 identical over 7 bases. This CDR3 is 15 amino acids long. Germline V lookup: CDR1 MNHEY, CDR2 SVGEGT. V gave up 8 bases and J gave up 2 bases; unmatched junction bases: 9. The CDR3 DNA follows: TGTGCCAGCGCCTTCACAGGGGTCGCCTACAATGAGCAGTTCTTC. This sequence encodes CASAFTGVAYNEQFF.

J is TRBJ1-1 and V is TRBV29-1; D not certain. The V and J ends lost 5 bases and 0 bases respectively, with 13 bases between them. Germline CDR1 is SQVTM and CDR2 is ANQGSEA. The CDR3 covers 14 residues. CDR3 sequence: CSVSVRTMNTEAFF. The CDR3 DNA sequence: TGCAGCGTTTCCGTGAGGACCATGAACACTGAAGCTTTCTTT.

This clonotype has a handful of counts. The genes are TRBV12-3 or TRBV12-4 and TRBJ2-3; TRBD2 agrees at 8 bases. V trimming: 7 bases; J trimming: 2 bases; junction bases outside the gene matches: 5. The CDR3 runs to 14 residues. The DNA for the CDR3 is TGTGCCAGCATGACTAGCGAAGACACAGATACGCAGTATTTT. It yields the protein CASMTSEDTDTQYF.

This clonotype was detected only a few times. The chain joins TRBV4-1 to TRBJ2-5; 11 bases align to TRBD2. The germline V gene has CDR1 MGHRA and CDR2 YSYEKL. This CDR3 spans 16 amino acids. The V gene end was trimmed by 2 bases and the J gene end by 4 bases; junction bases not matched to a gene: 6. CDR3: CASSQFSGRAGETQYF. Here the CDR3 DNA reads TGCGCCAGCAGCCAATTTAGCGGGAGGGCTGGAGAGACCCAGTACTTC.

V gene TRBV29-1 combines with J gene TRBJ2-3, with D maybe TRBD1 (6 bases). Trimming stripped 0 bases from V and 1 base from J, with 20 bases between. CDR3 length equals 18 residues. CDR1 is SQVTM and CDR2 is ANQGSEA in the germline V gene. The DNA of the CDR3 is TGCAGCGTTGAAGAGAGGTGGTTGGAACAGGGCCGCACAGATACGCAGTATTTT. It codes for CSVEERWLEQGRTDTQYF.

The rearrangement uses TRBV5-1 and TRBJ2-1, with TRBD2 matching 7 bases. This CDR3 contains 14 residues. Germline V gene data show CDR1 as SGHRS and CDR2 as YFSETQ. V dropped 7 bases and J dropped 4; count of bases not matched to a gene: 8. CDR3 bases: TGCGCCAGCGGAGGGACTACCGAGTACAATGAGCAGTTCTTC. Its protein is CASGGTTEYNEQFF. Supplemented by reference TRBV5-1 and TRBJ2-1, the full variable domain reads KAGVTQTPRYLIKTRGQQVTLSCSPISGHRSVSWYQQTPGQGLQFLFEYFSETQRNKGNFPGRFSGRQFSNSRSEMNVSTLELGDSALYLCASGGTTEYNEQFFGPGTRLTVL.

This clonotype has just one count. The chain recombines TRBV12-3 or TRBV12-4 with TRBJ2-3, with D possibly being TRBD2 (5 bases). This CDR3 is built from 16 residues. With 2 bases removed from V and 4 bases from J, the gap between germline ends came to 16 bases. The chain's CDR3 is CASSLMISASADTQYF. The CDR3 nucleotides read TGTGCCAGCAGTTTAATGATTAGCGCGAGCGCAGATACGCAGTATTTT.

This chain connects TRBV12-3 or TRBV12-4 to TRBJ1-2; D unresolved. This CDR3 is 10 amino acids long. Trimming removed 6 bases from V and 8 bases from J, with 7 bases in between. CDR3 in DNA: TGTGCCAGCAGGGATGACGGCTACACCTTC. Translating it yields CASRDDGYTF.

The chain links TRBV2 to TRBJ2-1; 10 bases match TRBD1. There are 15 residues in the CDR3. The germline CDR1 and CDR2 sequences are SNHLY and FYNNEI. V was clipped by 9 bases and J by 8 bases; unmatched bases: 13. The CDR3 DNA follows: TGTGCCAGTGGGCCTCCCGGGACAGGGGTCCATGAGCAGTTCTTC. The encoded protein is CASGPPGTGVHEQFF.